Shown below are 5 T cell receptor beta chains from a single sample sequenced in a study of blood T cell repertoires in COVID-19 (dated by TCRdb to about 2020). Libraries came from the immunoSEQ multiplex PCR assay. The immuneACCESS repertoire file appears here via TCRdb, limited to in-frame rearrangements. These files lack a portion of the clones; in checked studies, under half of the deficit traces to unresolved V genes, and the cause of the others is not known. The sample table shows more than 300,000 clones, and under 90% are seen once. The top ten clonotypes cover 4% to 5% of the sample. Input material: PBMCs or T cells enriched from blood (not recorded which). Source of these receptors: a young man who had recovered from COVID-19.

J is TRBJ1-2 and V is TRBV3-1 (or the pseudogene TRBV3-2); 8 bases agree with TRBD1. CDR1 and CDR2 (germline): LGHDT, YNNKEL (reference sequence). The CDR3 sequence is 15 residues long. Trimming cost V 4 bases and J 7 bases; bases outside gene matches: 11. CDR3 region: CASSPSRGRSSGYTF. CDR3 bases: TGTGCCAGCAGCCCTTCCAGGGGGCGATCCTCTGGCTACACCTTC.

The J gene is TRBJ1-2, the V gene TRBV28; D gene uncertain. The CDR3 spans 14 residues. V lost 2 bases, J lost 4 bases, and 11 bases lay in between. CDR1 is MDHEN, CDR2 SYDVKM, per germline. CDR3 sequence: CASSLGEGRYGYTF. Written as DNA, the CDR3 is TGTGCCAGCAGTTTAGGTGAGGGTCGCTATGGCTACACCTTC.

This clone has a single count. The chain links TRBV7-6 to TRBJ2-1; a possible D gene is TRBD2 (5 bases). Germline V lookup: CDR1 SGHVS, CDR2 FNYEAQ. Trimming shortened V by 1 base and J by 8 bases, and 6 bases separated the two germline ends. The CDR3 is made up of 12 amino acids. The CDR3 DNA reads TGTGCCAGCAGCTTAGAGGGAGATGAGCAGTTCTTC. This sequence encodes CASSLEGDEQFF.

The rearrangement uses TRBV6-5 and TRBJ2-7; no definite D call. Germline V CDR1 and CDR2: MNHEY, SVGAGI. The CDR3 extends over 12 amino acids. The ends were cut back, 5 bases at V and 6 bases at J, with 11 bases in the middle. CDR3 residues: CASSKPSVEQYF. The CDR3 nucleotides read TGTGCCAGCAGTAAACCCTCGGTCGAGCAGTACTTC.

The chain recombines TRBV7-2 with TRBJ1-1; 7 nucleotides line up with TRBD1. V lost 8 bases and J lost 2; bases outside the gene matches: 11. The CDR3 is 15 residues long. Per the germline V gene, CDR1 is SGHTA and CDR2 is FQGNSA. Written as DNA, the CDR3 is TGTGCCAGCGGGGGATACAGGGGTGGAAACACTGAAGCTTTCTTT. Translating it yields CASGGYRGGNTEAFF.